The clone carrying this T cell receptor (beta chain) is categorized as medium-sized (0.01 to 0.1%). What it binds is not known. CD25-based Treg depletion was applied to purified naive CD4+ T cells. CDR1 and CDR2 from the germline V gene are MNHEY and SVGEGT. The CDR3 totals 16 residues. V trimming: 6 bases; J trimming: 8 bases; junction bases outside the gene matches: 14. MiXCR was run by TCRdb on the 5' RACE reads, yielding one entry per CDR3 protein. The sample carries under 6,500 distinct CDR3 sequences, roughly 34% recorded once. Study-level points and caveats: Tumor Tregs overlapped most with tumor, then blood, naive CD4+ cells. Larger-cohort validation covered only one TCR beta V-J rearrangement.

Source material: naive CD4+ T cells sorted from a lymph node. Subset denoted: naive CD4+ T cells, CD4+CD45RA+CD25-. The chain carries TRBV6-2 or TRBV6-3 and TRBJ1-2; 11 bases are a match to TRBD1. This TCR was sampled from a female donor with breast cancer. CDR3 coding DNA: TGTGCCAGCAGCTCCCCCGCACGTAGGACAGGGGGCGGCTACACCTTC. Residues: CASSSPARRTGGGYTF.